These 29 T cell receptor beta chains were sequenced from one sample in a study of siplizumab effects on memory and regulatory T cells. Repertoires were generated with immunoSEQ multiplex PCR, while TCRdb's copy carries only in-frame clones and drops some. The sample includes roughly 80,000 clones, approximately 86% of them seen just once. Sample: Tregs sorted from blood. The receptors derive from a human donor in good health.

This sequence joins TRBV10-2 and TRBJ1-2, with no clear D. Germline loops: CDR1 WSHSY, CDR2 SAAADI. The V end was cut by 2 bases, the J end by 4 bases, with 11 bases between. This CDR3 contains 14 residues. CDR3 sequence reads: CASSERGKGYGYTF. The CDR3 DNA is TGCGCCAGCAGTGAGAGAGGGAAGGGCTATGGCTACACCTTC.

The rearrangement links TRBV15 to TRBJ1-2; D remains unclear. V lost 4 bases and J 4 bases, leaving 4 bases between the germline ends. Germline CDR1 reads LNHNV; CDR2 reads YYDKDF (reference sequence). This CDR3 has 11 amino acids. The CDR3 loop reads CATSKSYGYTF. As DNA, the CDR3 is TGTGCCACCAGCAAAAGCTATGGCTACACCTTC.

The chain employs TRBV5-6 and TRBJ1-2; D is undetermined. Germline CDR1 reads SGHDT; CDR2 reads YYEEEE. The CDR3 is made up of 12 amino acids. Trimming removed 2 bases at V and 5 bases at J, with 7 bases between. In DNA, the CDR3 is TGTGCCAGCAGCTTAGGCGGTTATGGCTACACCTTC. This codes for CASSLGGYGYTF.

The chain uses TRBV7-2 and TRBJ1-5; unclear D gene. Germline loops: CDR1 SGHTA, CDR2 FQGNSA. The CDR3 runs to 17 residues. V shed 2 bases and J shed 5 bases, with 19 bases lying between them. The CDR3 sequence is CASSLRFGPGIDQPQHF. The CDR3 DNA reads as TGTGCCAGCAGCTTACGATTCGGACCGGGGATTGATCAGCCCCAGCATTTT.

This rearrangement joins TRBV5-1 to TRBJ2-5; D not resolved. V lost 4 bases to trimming and J lost 3 bases, with 10 bases between them. Germline V gene sequence: CDR1 SGHRS, CDR2 YFSETQ. This CDR3 comprises 13 residues. The CDR3 coding sequence is TGCGCCAGCAGCAATGGTCGCGAAGAGACCCAGTACTTC. Encoded protein: CASSNGREETQYF. The entire variable domain, with the rest obtained from reference TRBV5-1 and TRBJ2-5, is as follows: KAGVTQTPRYLIKTRGQQVTLSCSPISGHRSVSWYQQTPGQGLQFLFEYFSETQRNKGNFPGRFSGRQFSNSRSEMNVSTLELGDSALYLCASSNGREETQYFGPGTRLLVL.

This clone is a singleton in its sample. The chain couples TRBV27 to TRBJ2-2; D perhaps matches TRBD2 (6 bases). Trimming took off 5 bases at V and 5 bases at J, with 12 bases between the two ends. Germline loops: CDR1 MNHEY, CDR2 SMNVEV (reference sequence). CDR3 length: 14 residues. CDR3 sequence: CASSKDYTTGELFF. In DNA, the CDR3 is TGTGCCAGCAGTAAGGACTATACTACCGGGGAGCTGTTTTTT.

This chain connects TRBV27 to TRBJ1-2; 9 bases match TRBD1. This CDR3 is built from 15 residues. V dropped 4 bases and J dropped 3; count of bases not matched to a gene: 6. Per the germline V gene, CDR1 is MNHEY and CDR2 is SMNVEV (reference sequence). CDR3 bases: TGTGCCAGCAGTTCCCCGGGACAGGGCGACTATGGCTACACCTTC. Translated: CASSSPGQGDYGYTF.

In its sample, this clone was seen once. This chain joins TRBV15 and TRBJ2-5; D may be TRBD1 or TRBD2 (5 bases each). CDR1 and CDR2 from the germline V gene are LNHNV and YYDKDF (reference sequence). The CDR3 covers 15 residues. The V end was cut by 5 bases, the J end by 5 bases, with 18 bases between. Here the CDR3 reads CATSPGPQTLETQYF. The CDR3 nucleotides are TGTGCCACCAGCCCGGGGCCCCAAACCCTGGAGACCCAGTACTTC.

The CDR3 DNA sequence: TGTGCCAGCAGCGTCGGACAGGGTTGGGCAGATACGCAGTATTTT. This encodes CASSVGQGWADTQYF. The chain is built from TRBV5-6 and TRBJ2-3; 8 nucleotides agree with TRBD1. CDR3 length equals 15 residues. V trimming: 4 bases; J trimming: 4 bases; junction bases outside the gene matches: 8. Germline V gives CDR1 SGHDT, CDR2 YYEEEE.

The rearrangement joins TRBV7-9 to TRBJ1-5; the match to TRBD1 covers 7 bases. The CDR3 covers 13 residues. Germline V gene data show CDR1 as SEHNR and CDR2 as FQNEAQ (reference sequence). The ends lost 11 bases at V and 2 bases at J; junction bases unmatched: 6. The CDR3 is CALSGQGNQPQHF. CDR3 coding DNA: TGTGCCTTAAGTGGACAGGGCAATCAGCCCCAGCATTTT.

J is TRBJ2-3 and V is TRBV19, with 9 bases that match TRBD2. Trimming removed 2 bases from V and 2 bases from J; junction bases left unmatched: 2. The CDR3 runs 15 residues. Looked up from germline, CDR1 is LNHDA and CDR2 is SQIVND (reference sequence). The CDR3 sequence: CASSISGGHTDTQYF. The CDR3 nucleotides are TGTGCCAGTAGTATAAGCGGGGGGCACACAGATACGCAGTATTTT.

CDR3 protein: CASRPRGLQPQHF. For the CDR3, the DNA is TGTGCCAGTAGACCCCGGGGTCTCCAGCCCCAGCATTTT. The chain carries TRBV6-5 and TRBJ1-5; D gene uncertain. The CDR3 extends over 13 amino acids. V dropped 9 bases and J dropped 7 bases, with 16 bases sitting between them. Germline values: CDR1 MNHEY, CDR2 SVGAGI.

This chain joins TRBV5-5 and TRBJ1-5; D is unresolved. The length of the CDR3 is 15 residues. The germline gives CDR1 SGHKS, CDR2 YYEKEE (reference sequence). Between the trimmed V and J ends, which lost 2 bases and 2 bases, there was a span of 11 bases. CDR3 sequence reads: CASSFLPQGNQPQHF. In DNA form, the CDR3 reads TGTGCCAGCAGCTTTTTGCCCCAGGGCAATCAGCCCCAGCATTTT.

The J gene is TRBJ2-3, the V gene TRBV7-3; either TRBD1 or TRBD2 may supply D (5 bases each). V shed 5 bases and J shed 4 bases, with 10 bases lying between them. The germline V gene has CDR1 SGHTA and CDR2 FQGTGA. This CDR3 has 13 residues. CDR3 protein: CASSHQGPDTQYF. The CDR3, as DNA: TGTGCCAGCAGCCATCAGGGACCAGATACGCAGTATTTT.

This clone was seen only a few times. The chain carries TRBV28 and TRBJ1-2; D might be TRBD1 (5 bases). The length of the CDR3 is 16 residues. Trimming left V 2 bases short and J 3 bases short, with 16 bases between. CDR1 and CDR2 (germline): MDHEN, SYDVKM. This CDR3 is CASSLGGVTGDYGYTF. CDR3 bases: TGTGCCAGCAGTTTAGGGGGAGTCACTGGAGACTATGGCTACACCTTC.

J is TRBJ1-6 and V is TRBV6-5; 10 bases map to TRBD1. The junction had 5 bases not matched to a gene; V was cut back by 4 bases and J by 8 bases. This CDR3 is 15 amino acids long. Germline V gives CDR1 MNHEY, CDR2 SVGAGI. DNA of the CDR3: TGTGCCAGCAGTTTTTACGGGACAGGGGATTCACCCCTCCACTTT. It translates to CASSFYGTGDSPLHF.

This chain joins TRBV13 and TRBJ2-7; 9 bases match TRBD2. J gave up 6 bases and V 5 bases, and 17 bases lay outside the gene matches. The CDR3 extends over 17 amino acids. CDR1 is PRHDT and CDR2 is FYEKMQ in the germline V gene (reference sequence). The CDR3 DNA is TGTGCCAGCAGCCGAACTTTGGCGGCGGGGGGGCCGGGCGAGCAGTACTTC. Encoded protein: CASSRTLAAGGPGEQYF. Full variable domain (rest looked up from reference TRBV13 and TRBJ2-7): AAGVIQSPRHLIKEKRETATLKCYPIPRHDTVYWYQQGPGQDPQFLISFYEKMQSDKGSIPDRFSAQQFSDYHSELNMSSLELGDSALYFCASSRTLAAGGPGEQYFGPGTRLTVT.

V is TRBV5-1 and J is TRBJ2-1; D could derive from TRBD1 or TRBD2 (5 bases each). Deletions cut 3 bases from V and 4 bases from J, with 11 bases between. From germline, CDR1 is SGHRS and CDR2 YFSETQ. The CDR3 is 14 amino acids. The CDR3: CASSYGTSYNEQFF. The CDR3 DNA follows: TGCGCCAGCAGCTACGGGACGTCATACAATGAGCAGTTCTTC.

This clone turned up a few times. The rearrangement links TRBV7-3 to TRBJ2-2; no definite D call. The CDR3 is made up of 14 amino acids. Germline CDR1 and CDR2: SGHTA and FQGTGA. Trimming cost V 0 bases and J 7 bases, with 9 bases left between them. Here the CDR3 DNA reads TGTGCCAGCAGCTTAACCCCTTCCGTCGGGGAGCTGTTTTTT. It encodes CASSLTPSVGELFF.

The V gene is TRBV27, the J gene TRBJ2-1; the D gene is possibly TRBD2 (5 bases). The CDR3 has 15 amino acids. Deletions cut 3 bases from V and 6 bases from J, with 15 bases between. Germline lookup yields CDR1 MNHEY and CDR2 SMNVEV (reference sequence). The CDR3 reads CASSFLPGKGNEQFF. In DNA, the CDR3 is TGTGCCAGCAGTTTCCTGCCGGGGAAAGGCAATGAGCAGTTCTTC.

The J gene is TRBJ2-7, the V gene TRBV5-1; 7 bases match TRBD2. CDR1 is SGHRS, CDR2 YFSETQ, per germline. The CDR3 consists of 14 residues. J lost 6 bases, V lost 3 bases, and 9 bases had no gene match. Written as DNA, the CDR3 is TGCGCCAGCAGCTCCGGGGAGGGTGGAGGCGAGCAGTACTTC. The encoded protein is CASSSGEGGGEQYF.

This rearrangement joins TRBV19 to TRBJ2-5; 12 bases line up with TRBD2. Losses at the gene ends were 6 bases for V and 4 bases for J; bases not matched to a gene: 9. From germline, CDR1 is LNHDA and CDR2 SQIVND (reference sequence). The CDR3 is 16 amino acids. CDR3: CASRDPSGGARETQYF. CDR3 bases: TGTGCCAGTAGAGATCCTAGCGGGGGGGCGAGAGAGACCCAGTACTTC.

V and J are TRBV4-3 and TRBJ2-5; TRBD1 matches at 7 bases. The CDR3 has 13 residues. CDR1 LGHNA and CDR2 YSLEER come from the germline V gene. V was pared by 4 bases and J by 6 bases, with 5 bases of the junction left unmatched. The CDR3 region is CASSPDRVKTQYF. CDR3 coding DNA: TGCGCCAGCAGCCCCGACAGGGTGAAGACCCAGTACTTC.

This clone has only one observation. This chain uses TRBV19 with TRBJ2-6; tentative D call: TRBD1 (6 bases). V lost 6 bases, J lost 4 bases, and 13 bases lay in between. CDR3 size: 15 residues. Germline V lookup: CDR1 LNHDA, CDR2 SQIVND (reference sequence). CDR3 nucleotide sequence: TGTGCCAGTAGAACACAGGGTACCGGGGCCAACGTCCTGACTTTC. It specifies CASRTQGTGANVLTF.

The rearrangement joins TRBV15 to TRBJ1-1, with 7 bases aligning to TRBD1. Trimming removed 8 bases from V and 5 bases from J; junction bases left unmatched: 11. In germline, CDR1 is LNHNV, CDR2 YYDKDF (reference sequence). The CDR3 runs 14 residues. The CDR3 DNA reads as TGTGCCACCCGGAGGCAGGGGGTTGGGACTGAAGCTTTCTTT. Protein sequence: CATRRQGVGTEAFF.

V usage is TRBV5-6 and J usage is TRBJ2-7; TRBD1 matches at 7 bases. With 3 bases clipped from V and 7 bases from J, the junction kept 7 bases outside the gene matches. Germline V CDR1 and CDR2: SGHDT, YYEEEE. The CDR3 has 13 amino acids. This chain's CDR3 is CASSWGQPAEQYF. CDR3 in DNA: TGTGCCAGCAGCTGGGGACAGCCCGCGGAGCAGTACTTC.

V is TRBV6-4 and J is TRBJ2-3; D may be TRBD2 (5 bases). Trimming cost V 2 bases and J 1 base, with 10 bases left between them. The length of the CDR3 is 15 residues. The germline V gene encodes CDR1 MRHNA and CDR2 SNTAGT. CDR3 amino acids: CASSDILGGTDTQYF. The CDR3 region has the DNA TGTGCCAGCAGTGACATACTAGGTGGCACAGATACGCAGTATTTT.

This clone came up once. This sequence joins TRBV29-1 and TRBJ2-5, with D unclear. The CDR3 runs 11 residues. V was pared by 4 bases and J by 2 bases, with 5 bases between. The V gene's germline CDR1 is SQVTM and CDR2 ANQGSEA. The CDR3 is CSVGRQETQYF. The CDR3 DNA reads as TGCAGCGTTGGGCGGCAAGAGACCCAGTACTTC.

This clone was detected once. V usage is TRBV7-2 and J usage is TRBJ1-2, with 9 bases identical to TRBD1. The CDR3 is 14 residues long. The germline V gene has CDR1 SGHTA and CDR2 FQGNSA. The V gene end was trimmed by 5 bases and the J gene end by 5 bases; junction bases not matched to a gene: 6. CDR3 residues: CASSATGGGYGYTF. CDR3 bases: TGTGCCAGCAGCGCCACAGGGGGCGGGTATGGCTACACCTTC.